The next 13 T cell receptor beta chains were all read from a single sample in a study of CD8 T cells in ankylosing spondylitis. TCRdb re-called the 5' RACE reads with MiXCR, one entry per CDR3 protein. Found here are a few hundred thousand distinct CDR3 sequences, 15% to 20% of them singletons; the top ten hold around 32%. Source material: blood, either unsorted or a sorted T cell fraction (not recorded which). These receptors originate from a male donor with ankylosing spondylitis or in good health (not recorded which).

Points on this clonotype: At one end, the junction sequence differs from germline, possibly due to a read error. J is TRBJ1-6 and V is TRBV11-2; tentatively, D is TRBD1 (5 bases). This CDR3 is built from 18 residues. The V gene's germline CDR1 is SGHAT and CDR2 FQNNGV. The CDR3 nucleotides are TGTGCCAGCAGCCTAGAGGGGAGGGTGGGGATCTATAATTCACCCCTCCACTTT. Translating it yields CASSLEGRVGIYNSPLHF.

This clonotype was picked up a small number of times. J is TRBJ2-7 and V is TRBV9; maybe TRBD1 (5 bases). Germline CDR1 and CDR2: SGDLS and YYNGEE. Trimming removed 4 bases from V and 0 bases from J, with 8 bases in between. There are 13 residues in the CDR3. The CDR3 DNA reads as TGTGCCAGCAGCCCCAGGGTCTCCTACGAGCAGTACTTC. This encodes CASSPRVSYEQYF. The variable domain in full, with the rest retrieved from reference TRBV9 and TRBJ2-7, is DSGVTQTPKHLITATGQRVTLRCSPRSGDLSVYWYQQSLDQGLQFLIQYYNGEERAKGNILERFSAQQFPDLHSELNLSSLELGDSALYFCASSPRVSYEQYFGPGTRLTVT.

This chain uses TRBV5-6 with TRBJ2-7, with 9 bases lining up with TRBD2. V shed 5 bases and J 5 bases; nucleotides not matched to a gene: 11. This CDR3 is 15 amino acids long. Germline values: CDR1 SGHDT, CDR2 YYEEEE. The DNA for the CDR3 is TGTGCCAGCAGACAGATAGTAGCGGGAGTTGACGAGCAGTACTTC. Its protein product is CASRQIVAGVDEQYF.

This clonotype was detected a few times. The gene calls are TRBV25-1 and TRBJ1-4; D unresolved. Germline V gene lookup returns CDR1 MGHDK and CDR2 SYGVNS. The CDR3 has 17 residues. Trimming shortened V by 1 base and J by 4 bases, and 16 bases separated the two germline ends. CDR3 protein: CASSELDSGEYNEKLFF. The CDR3 DNA sequence: TGTGCCAGCAGTGAATTGGACTCCGGGGAGTATAATGAAAAACTGTTTTTT. The full variable domain, rest sourced from reference TRBV25-1 and TRBJ1-4, is EADIYQTPRYLVIGTGKKITLECSQTMGHDKMYWYQQDPGMELHLIHYSYGVNSTEKGDLSSESTVSRIRTEHFPLTLESARPSHTSQYLCASSELDSGEYNEKLFFGSGTQLSVL.

This clonotype has more than one count but fewer than ten. The chain carries TRBV9 and TRBJ2-1; no definite D call. Per the germline V gene, CDR1 is SGDLS and CDR2 is YYNGEE. Trimming cost V 0 bases and J 6 bases, with 7 bases left between them. CDR3 length equals 13 residues. This CDR3 is CASSVGGVNEQFF. CDR3 sequence (DNA): TGTGCCAGCAGCGTAGGAGGAGTCAATGAGCAGTTCTTC.

CDR3 loop: CASSPNGELGYTF. CDR3 nucleotides: TGTGCCAGCAGTCCAAACGGGGAATTGGGCTACACCTTC. V and J are TRBV28 and TRBJ1-2; D is undetermined. Trimming removed 5 bases from V and 8 bases from J, with 15 bases in between. Germline V CDR1 and CDR2: MDHEN, SYDVKM. The CDR3 sequence is 13 residues long.

J is TRBJ2-7 and V is TRBV6-2 or TRBV6-3, with a tentative D call TRBD2 (5 bases). The ends were cut back, 11 bases at V and 3 bases at J, with 17 bases in the middle. The germline CDR1 and CDR2 sequences are MNHEY and SVGEGT. The CDR3 is 13 amino acids. The CDR3 spells CARGPLGGYEQYF. The CDR3 DNA follows: TGTGCCCGCGGGCCCTTAGGAGGCTACGAGCAGTACTTC.

This clonotype was counted only a few times. This chain links TRBV6-5 with TRBJ2-1; a possible D gene is TRBD1 (6 bases). There are 12 residues in the CDR3. Trimming took off 6 bases at V and 9 bases at J, with 12 bases between the two ends. Germline V gene lookup returns CDR1 MNHEY and CDR2 SVGAGI. CDR3: CASSHRVGEQFF. In nucleotides, the CDR3 is TGTGCCAGCAGCCACAGGGTGGGTGAGCAGTTCTTC.

The chain has TRBV12-3 or TRBV12-4 and TRBJ2-1; no reliable D call. The CDR3 sequence is 13 residues long. V lost 5 bases and J lost 4, with 9 bases in between. The CDR3, as DNA: TGTGCCAGCAGTCTTCTGAGGTACAATGAGCAGTTCTTC. Amino acid sequence: CASSLLRYNEQFF.

This chain uses TRBV29-1 with TRBJ1-4, with 7 bases that match TRBD1. V lost 3 bases to trimming and J lost 2 bases; unmatched junction nucleotides: 3. The CDR3 consists of 14 residues. Germline-derived CDR1 and CDR2 are SQVTM and ANQGSEA. CDR3 DNA sequence: TGCAGCGTTGACGAGGGGGCCACTAATGAAAAACTGTTTTTT. Translated: CSVDEGATNEKLFF.

A few counts support this clonotype. This rearrangement joins TRBV5-1 to TRBJ2-1; tentative D call: TRBD1 (5 bases). V was cut by 4 bases and J by 5 bases, with 13 bases left in between. Germline V gene lookup returns CDR1 SGHRS and CDR2 YFSETQ. The CDR3 totals 14 residues. The DNA for the CDR3 is TGCGCCAGCAGCCTGGCTGGGGCCGACAATGAGCAGTTCTTC. Its translation is CASSLAGADNEQFF.

In its sample, this clonotype was seen a few times. This chain connects TRBV19 to TRBJ2-7; D remains ambiguous. This CDR3 comprises 15 residues. The germline V and J ends were trimmed by 0 bases and 2 bases, with 11 bases remaining between them. The germline V gene encodes CDR1 LNHDA and CDR2 SQIVND (reference sequence). CDR3 nucleotide sequence: TGTGCCAGTAGTATAGATCGCAGTAGGGCCTACGAGCAGTACTTC. As protein: CASSIDRSRAYEQYF.

This clonotype was counted a few times. The V call is TRBV29-1, the J call TRBJ2-7, with D possibly matching TRBD1 (7 bases). V dropped 4 bases and J dropped 3 bases, with 13 bases sitting between them. CDR1 SQVTM and CDR2 ANQGSEA come from the germline V gene. This CDR3 spans 13 amino acids. The CDR3 spells CSVGPGDSYEQYF. The CDR3 DNA reads as TGCAGCGTTGGACCGGGGGACAGCTACGAGCAGTACTTC.